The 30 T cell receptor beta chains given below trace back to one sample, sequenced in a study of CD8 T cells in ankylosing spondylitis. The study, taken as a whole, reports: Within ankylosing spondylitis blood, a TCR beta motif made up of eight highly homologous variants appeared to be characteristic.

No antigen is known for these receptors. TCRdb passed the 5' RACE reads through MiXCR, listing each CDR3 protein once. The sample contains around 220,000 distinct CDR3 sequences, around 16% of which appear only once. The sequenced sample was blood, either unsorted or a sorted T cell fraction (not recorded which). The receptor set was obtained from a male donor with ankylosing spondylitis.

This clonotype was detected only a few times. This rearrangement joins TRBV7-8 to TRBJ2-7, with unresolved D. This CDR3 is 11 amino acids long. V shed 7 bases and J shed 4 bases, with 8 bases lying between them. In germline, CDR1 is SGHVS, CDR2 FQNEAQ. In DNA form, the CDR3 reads TGTGCCAGCATCCAAGATTACGAGCAGTACTTC. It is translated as CASIQDYEQYF.

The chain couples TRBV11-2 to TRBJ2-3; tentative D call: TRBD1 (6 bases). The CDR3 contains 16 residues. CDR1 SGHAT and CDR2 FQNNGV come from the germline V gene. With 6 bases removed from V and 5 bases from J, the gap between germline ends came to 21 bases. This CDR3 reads CASRPEAGVSGDTQYF. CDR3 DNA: TGTGCCAGCAGACCAGAGGCAGGGGTTAGTGGAGATACGCAGTATTTT.

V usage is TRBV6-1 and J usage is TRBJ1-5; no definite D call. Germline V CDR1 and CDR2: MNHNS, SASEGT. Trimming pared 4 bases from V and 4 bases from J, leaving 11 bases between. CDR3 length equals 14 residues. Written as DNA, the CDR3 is TGTGCCAGCAGTGGGGGTCCAGGAAATCAGCCCCAGCATTTT. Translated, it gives CASSGGPGNQPQHF.

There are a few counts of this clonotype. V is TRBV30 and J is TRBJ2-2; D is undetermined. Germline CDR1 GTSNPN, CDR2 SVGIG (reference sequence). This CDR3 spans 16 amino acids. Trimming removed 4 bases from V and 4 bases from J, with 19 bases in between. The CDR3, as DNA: TGTGCCTGGACTTTGCCAGGCGGTGGAATCACCGGGGAGCTGTTTTTT. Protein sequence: CAWTLPGGGITGELFF.

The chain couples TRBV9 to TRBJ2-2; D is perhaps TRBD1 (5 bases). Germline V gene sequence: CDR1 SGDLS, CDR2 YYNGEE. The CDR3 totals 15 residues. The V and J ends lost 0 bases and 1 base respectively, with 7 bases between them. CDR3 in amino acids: CASSVGGLNTGELFF. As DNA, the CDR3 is TGTGCCAGCAGCGTAGGGGGCTTGAACACCGGGGAGCTGTTTTTT.

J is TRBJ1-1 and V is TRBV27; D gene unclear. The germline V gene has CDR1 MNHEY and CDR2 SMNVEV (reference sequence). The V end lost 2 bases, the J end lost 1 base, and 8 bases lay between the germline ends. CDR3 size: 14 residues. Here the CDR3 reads CASSLRHPNTEAFF. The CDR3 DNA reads TGTGCCAGCAGTTTAAGACATCCGAACACTGAAGCTTTCTTT.

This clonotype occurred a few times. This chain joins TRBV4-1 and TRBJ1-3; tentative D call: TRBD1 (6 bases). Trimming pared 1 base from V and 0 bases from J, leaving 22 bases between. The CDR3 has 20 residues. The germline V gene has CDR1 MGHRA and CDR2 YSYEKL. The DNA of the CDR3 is TGCGCCAGCAGCCAAGTTAGAGGGACCCCGGACAGAAGCTCTGGAAACACCATATATTTT. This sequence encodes CASSQVRGTPDRSSGNTIYF.

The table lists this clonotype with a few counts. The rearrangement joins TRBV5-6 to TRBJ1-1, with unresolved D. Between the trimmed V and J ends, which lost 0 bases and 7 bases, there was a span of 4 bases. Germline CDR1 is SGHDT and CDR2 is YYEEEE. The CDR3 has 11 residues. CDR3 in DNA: TGTGCCAGCAGCTTGGCAGATGAAGCTTTCTTT. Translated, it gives CASSLADEAFF.

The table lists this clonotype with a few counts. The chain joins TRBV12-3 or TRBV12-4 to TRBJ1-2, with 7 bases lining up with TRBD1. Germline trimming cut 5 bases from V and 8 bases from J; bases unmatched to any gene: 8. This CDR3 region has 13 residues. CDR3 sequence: CASSGGDSSGYTF. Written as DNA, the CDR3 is TGTGCCAGCAGTGGGGGGGACAGCTCGGGCTACACCTTC.

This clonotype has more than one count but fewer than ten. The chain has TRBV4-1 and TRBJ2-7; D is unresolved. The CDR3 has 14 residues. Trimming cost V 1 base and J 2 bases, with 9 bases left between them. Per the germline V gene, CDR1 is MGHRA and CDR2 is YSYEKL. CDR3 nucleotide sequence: TGCGCCAGCAGCCAAGGGCTAGTGGCCTACGAGCAGTACTTC. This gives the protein CASSQGLVAYEQYF.

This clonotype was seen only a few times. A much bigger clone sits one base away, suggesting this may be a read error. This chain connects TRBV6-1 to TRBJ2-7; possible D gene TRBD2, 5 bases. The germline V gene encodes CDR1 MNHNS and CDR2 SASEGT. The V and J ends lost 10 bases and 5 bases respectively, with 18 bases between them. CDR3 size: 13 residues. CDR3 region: CATSEAETNEQYF. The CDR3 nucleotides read TGTGCCACCAGCGAAGCGGAAACCAACGAGCAGTACTTC.

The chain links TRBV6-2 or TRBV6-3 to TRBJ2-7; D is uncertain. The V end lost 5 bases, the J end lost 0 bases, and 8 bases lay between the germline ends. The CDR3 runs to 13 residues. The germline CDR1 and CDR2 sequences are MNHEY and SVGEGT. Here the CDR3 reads CASSPTISYEQYF. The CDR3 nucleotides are TGTGCCAGCAGTCCGACAATCTCCTACGAGCAGTACTTC.

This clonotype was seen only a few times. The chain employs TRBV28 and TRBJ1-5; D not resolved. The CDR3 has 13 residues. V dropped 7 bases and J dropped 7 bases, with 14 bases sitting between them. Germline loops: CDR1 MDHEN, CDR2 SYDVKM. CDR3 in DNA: TGTGCCAGCAACCCCCCCGCGGCCCAGCCCCAGCATTTT. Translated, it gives CASNPPAAQPQHF.

The chain's CDR3 is CASSQSGGLLDTQYF. The CDR3 region has the DNA TGCGCCAGCAGCCAATCCGGGGGGCTTTTAGATACGCAGTATTTT. This chain joins TRBV4-1 and TRBJ2-3, with a weak D call TRBD2 (7 bases). Per germline, CDR1 MGHRA and CDR2 YSYEKL. The CDR3 sequence is 15 residues long. Trimming removed 2 bases from V and 5 bases from J, with 14 bases in between.

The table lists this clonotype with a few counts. In DNA, the CDR3 is TGTGCCAGCAGCCAACCGTTAGCGGGAGGGGGATCCTACGAGCAGTACTTC. This gives the protein CASSQPLAGGGSYEQYF. The V call is TRBV11-2, the J call TRBJ2-7; 11 bases are shared with TRBD2. Germline CDR1 reads SGHAT; CDR2 reads FQNNGV. The CDR3 spans 17 residues. V lost 5 bases to trimming and J lost 1 base; unmatched junction nucleotides: 10. The full variable domain, its missing parts supplied by reference TRBV11-2 and TRBJ2-7, is EAGVAQSPRYKIIEKRQSVAFWCNPISGHATLYWYQQILGQGPKLLIQFQNNGVVDDSQLPKDRFSAERLKGVDSTLKIQPAKLEDSAVYLCASSQPLAGGGSYEQYFGPGTRLTVT.

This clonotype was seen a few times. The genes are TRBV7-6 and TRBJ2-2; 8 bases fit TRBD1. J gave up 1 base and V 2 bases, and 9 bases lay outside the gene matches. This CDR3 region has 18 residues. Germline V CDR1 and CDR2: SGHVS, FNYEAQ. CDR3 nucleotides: TGTGCCAGCAGCTTAAAAGTAGCGACAGGGGAGAACACCGGGGAGCTGTTTTTT. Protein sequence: CASSLKVATGENTGELFF.

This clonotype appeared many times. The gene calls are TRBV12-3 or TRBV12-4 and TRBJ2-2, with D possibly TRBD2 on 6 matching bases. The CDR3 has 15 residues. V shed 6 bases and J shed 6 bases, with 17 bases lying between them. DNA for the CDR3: TGTGCCAGCAGGTACCGGGACTCAGCCCCCGGGGAGCTGTTTTTT. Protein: CASRYRDSAPGELFF.

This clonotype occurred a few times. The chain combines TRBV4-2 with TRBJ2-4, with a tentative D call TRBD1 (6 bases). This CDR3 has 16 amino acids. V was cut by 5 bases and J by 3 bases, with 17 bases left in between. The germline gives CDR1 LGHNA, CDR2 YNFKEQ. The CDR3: CASSGGRVKDKNIQYF. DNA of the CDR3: TGTGCCAGCAGCGGGGGCAGGGTGAAAGACAAAAACATTCAGTACTTC.

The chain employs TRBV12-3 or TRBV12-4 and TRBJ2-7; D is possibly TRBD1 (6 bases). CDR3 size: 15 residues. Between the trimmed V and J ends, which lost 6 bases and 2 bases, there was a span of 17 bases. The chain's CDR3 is CASSPQGWVPYEQYF. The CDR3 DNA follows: TGTGCCAGCAGCCCACAGGGATGGGTACCCTACGAGCAGTACTTC.

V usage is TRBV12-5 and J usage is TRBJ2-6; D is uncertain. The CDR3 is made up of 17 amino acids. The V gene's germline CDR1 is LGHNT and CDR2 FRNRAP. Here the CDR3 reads CASDQTHILSGANVLTF. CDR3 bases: TGTGCCTCAGACCAGACACATATCCTCTCTGGGGCCAACGTCCTGACTTTC.

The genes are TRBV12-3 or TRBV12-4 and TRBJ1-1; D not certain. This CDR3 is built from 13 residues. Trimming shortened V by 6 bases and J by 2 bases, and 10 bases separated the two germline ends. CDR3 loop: CASSQHLNTEAFF. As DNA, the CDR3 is TGTGCCAGCAGCCAACATTTAAACACTGAAGCTTTCTTT.

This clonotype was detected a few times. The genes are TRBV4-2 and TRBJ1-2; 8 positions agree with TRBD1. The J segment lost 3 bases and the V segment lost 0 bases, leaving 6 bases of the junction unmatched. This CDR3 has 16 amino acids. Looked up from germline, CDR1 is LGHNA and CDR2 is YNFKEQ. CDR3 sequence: CASSQDGQGADYGYTF. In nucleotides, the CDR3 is TGTGCCAGCAGCCAAGATGGGCAGGGGGCAGACTATGGCTACACCTTC.

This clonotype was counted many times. The CDR3 region is CASSFEGPYNEQFF. CDR3 bases: TGCGCCAGCAGCTTTGAAGGGCCGTACAATGAGCAGTTCTTC. This sequence joins TRBV5-1 and TRBJ2-1; D gene ambiguous. Per germline, CDR1 SGHRS and CDR2 YFSETQ. Between the trimmed V and J ends, which lost 2 bases and 4 bases, there was a span of 10 bases. The CDR3 consists of 14 residues. The variable domain in full, with the rest retrieved from reference TRBV5-1 and TRBJ2-1, is KAGVTQTPRYLIKTRGQQVTLSCSPISGHRSVSWYQQTPGQGLQFLFEYFSETQRNKGNFPGRFSGRQFSNSRSEMNVSTLELGDSALYLCASSFEGPYNEQFFGPGTRLTVL.

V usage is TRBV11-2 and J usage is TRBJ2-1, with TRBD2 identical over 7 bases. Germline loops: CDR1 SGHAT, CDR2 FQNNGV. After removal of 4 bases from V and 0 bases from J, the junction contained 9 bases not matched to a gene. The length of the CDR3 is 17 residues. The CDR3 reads CASSSNLGGSSYNEQFF. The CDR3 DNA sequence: TGTGCCAGCAGCTCGAATCTGGGCGGGAGCTCCTACAATGAGCAGTTCTTC.

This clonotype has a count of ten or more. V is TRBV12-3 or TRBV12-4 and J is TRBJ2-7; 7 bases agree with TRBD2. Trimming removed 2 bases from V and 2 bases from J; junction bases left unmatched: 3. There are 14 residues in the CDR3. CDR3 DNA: TGTGCCAGCAGTTTATCGGGGGGACCCTACGAGCAGTACTTC. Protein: CASSLSGGPYEQYF.

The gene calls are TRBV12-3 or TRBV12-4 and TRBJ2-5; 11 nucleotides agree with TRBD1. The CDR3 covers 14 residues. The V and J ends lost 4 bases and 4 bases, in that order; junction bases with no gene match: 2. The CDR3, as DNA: TGTGCCAGCAGTTGGACAGGGGGCGTAGAGACCCAGTACTTC. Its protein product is CASSWTGGVETQYF.

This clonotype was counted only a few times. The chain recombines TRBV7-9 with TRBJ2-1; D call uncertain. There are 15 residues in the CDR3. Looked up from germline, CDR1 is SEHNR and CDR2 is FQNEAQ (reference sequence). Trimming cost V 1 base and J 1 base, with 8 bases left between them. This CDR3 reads CASSLEPNSYNEQFF. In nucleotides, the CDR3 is TGTGCCAGCAGCTTAGAGCCTAATTCCTACAATGAGCAGTTCTTC. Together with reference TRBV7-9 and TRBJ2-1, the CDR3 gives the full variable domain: DTGVSQNPRHKITKRGQNVTFRCDPISEHNRLYWYRQTLGQGPEFLTYFQNEAQLEKSRLLSDRFSAERPKGSFSTLEIQRTEQGDSAMYLCASSLEPNSYNEQFFGPGTRLTVL.

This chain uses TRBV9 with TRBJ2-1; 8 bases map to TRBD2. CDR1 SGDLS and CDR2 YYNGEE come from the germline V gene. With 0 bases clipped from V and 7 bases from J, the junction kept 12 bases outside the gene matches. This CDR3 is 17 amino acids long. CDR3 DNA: TGTGCCAGCAGCGTAGGGAGCTGGGGACTAGTATCGAATGAGCAGTTCTTC. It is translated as CASSVGSWGLVSNEQFF.

CDR3 bases: TGTGCCAGCAGCTTAATGGGACAGGGCGCCTACAATGAGCAGTTCTTC. Protein product: CASSLMGQGAYNEQFF. The V call is TRBV7-3, the J call TRBJ2-1; 9 nucleotides match TRBD1. Germline lookup yields CDR1 SGHTA and CDR2 FQGTGA. This CDR3 is 16 amino acids long. V lost 1 base to trimming and J lost 2 bases; unmatched junction nucleotides: 3. Full variable domain (remainder filled in from reference TRBV7-3 and TRBJ2-1): GAGVSQTPSNKVTEKGKYVELRCDPISGHTALYWYRQSLGQGPEFLIYFQGTGAADDSGLPNDRFFAVRPEGSVSTLKIQRTERGDSAVYLCASSLMGQGAYNEQFFGPGTRLTVL.

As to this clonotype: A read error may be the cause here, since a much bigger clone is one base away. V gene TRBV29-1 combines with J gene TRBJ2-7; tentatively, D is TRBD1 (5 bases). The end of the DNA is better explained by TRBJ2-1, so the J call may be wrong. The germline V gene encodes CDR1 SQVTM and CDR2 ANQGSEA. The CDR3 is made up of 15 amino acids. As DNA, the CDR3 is TGCAGCGTTGAAGGGGTGGGGCAGTTCTCCTACGAGCAGTTCTTC. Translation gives CSVEGVGQFSYEQFF.